The entry below describes one TCR beta chain. Its antigen is still unknown. Base-call qualities are not available, and no considerably larger clone is one nucleotide away. This entry comes from a study of vaccination and CD4 T cells after COVID-19 (dated by TCRdb to the early 2020s). General notes on the study: Convalescent patients had a positive SARS-CoV-2 result on nasal swab PCR, and of these patients, 8 or 9 had mild disease and one had severe disease. As controls, cultures received a CEFX viral epitope pool (the positive control), an HIV-1 Nef peptide pool (the negative control), or no peptide at all. In over 8 COVID-19 convalescent patients and several infection-naive healthy vaccine recipients, researchers compared the spike-specific CD4+ TCR repertoire from before mRNA vaccination with the repertoire from after. Post-COVID blood samples from convalescent patients were collected a median of approximately 93 days after diagnosis, with a range of 35 to 161 days. Six males and four females were included in the convalescent cohort, with two Hispanic individuals, seven Caucasians, two Asians and one multiracial person represented. Two doses of either the Pfizer-BioNTech BNT162b2 vaccine (n=8) or the Moderna mRNA-1273 vaccine (n=2) were administered to participants. Post-vaccine blood samples were taken a median of 72 days after the second vaccine dose, with a range of roughly 13 to 250 days. The cultures were stimulated with overlapping spike peptide pools from SARS-CoV-2 and from the common cold coronaviruses HCoV-NL63, HCoV-OC43 and HCoV-229E. What the research found in general, with its limitations: Among the post-vaccine SARS-CoV-2-reactive clones in convalescent patients, a median approximately 86% showed up only after vaccination, which suggests vaccine-specific priming. Of the vaccine-specific clones in convalescent patients, 304 of 307, or nearly all, reacted only to SARS-CoV-2 spike and did not cross-react with common cold coronaviruses. The study included relatively few convalescent patients and did not analyze early timepoints after natural infection. An increase in the median number of SARS-CoV-2-reactive clonotypes from 20 to 25 after infection to roughly 38 after vaccination was observed, but the change was not found to be significant.

The germline V and J ends show losses of 1 base and 6 bases respectively, and no gene match explains 12 bases of the junction. Its CDR3 holds 18 amino acids, cysteine through phenylalanine. Solely the CDR3 DNA is kept, with 54 bases framed from the first base. In the germline V gene, CDR1 corresponds to SGHTA and CDR2 to FQGNSA. Library creation used PCR. TCR sequencing of DNA from cultured CD4+ T cells used the Oncomine TCR Beta short-read assay at the Johns Hopkins FTIC core. Genomic DNA was extracted from the cultured CD4+ T cells with the QIAamp micro DNA kit. Oncomine TCR Beta libraries from cultured CD4+ T cells were pooled using unique dual indexes and sequenced on an Illumina iSeq 100. Processing in the source paper ran as follows. Non-productive sequences were filtered out, and CDR3s that did not start with C, did not end with F or W, or were shorter than 7 amino acids were discarded. The MANAFEST web application was used to identify antigen-specific clonotypes by comparing peptide-stimulated wells against reference wells and other culture wells. Positive clones required FDR below 0.05, an odds ratio above 5, and productive frequency above 0.1% in at least two of three replicate wells. A clonotype counted as cross-reactive if it showed significant expansion both in the SARS-CoV-2 spike wells and in at least one common cold coronavirus spike condition. Similarity between CDR3 sequences was evaluated in R version 3.6.1 using Levenshtein distances (stringdist) and unrooted phylogenetic trees (ape). TCRdb reprocessing: public reads trimmed at Q25 with fastp, clones called with MiXCR, in-frame beta chains kept. Each record represents a unique CDR3 protein, reported with the most common genes and DNA among its rows. The V and J calls and clone size are TCRdb's, not the authors'. This sample comprises 15,000 or so distinct CDR3 sequences, 60% of them detected only once. The leading ten clones occupy 11% of the sample.

The sample's treatment or condition label, in plain terms: roughly ten-day PBMC culture with coronavirus spike peptide pools or control peptides (ViraFEST assay). The ViraFEST assay was used in the study, in which antigen-specific T cells were expanded with peptide pools and expanded clonotypes were subsequently identified by TCR sequencing. The convalescent patients' positive SARS-CoV-2 PCR tests fell between March and December 2020, which was before the Alpha, Beta and Delta variants emerged in the United States. Each well held some 2 million PBMCs cultured with about 9.8 ug/ml peptide pools in IMDM containing 5% human AB serum and around 10 IU/ml IL-2. Half of the culture medium was replaced with fresh IL-2-containing medium on days 3 and 7. After less than twelve days of culture, CD4+ T cells were isolated by negative selection with the EasySep CD4+ T cell isolation kit. Ficoll-Paque Plus gradient centrifugation was used to isolate PBMCs from whole blood, and the isolated PBMCs were then either used fresh or cryopreserved at -140C. Triplicate wells were generally used for each culture condition.

This receptor was identified in a human donor who had recovered from COVID-19. The sequenced sample consisted of CD4+ T cells from blood, cultured in vitro. The chain is made from TRBV7-2 and TRBJ2-7, and 13 junction bases match TRBD2. The DNA is as follows: TGTGCCAGCAGCTTAGTAGGGACTAGCGGGACCTCTCGAGGCGAGCAGTACTTC. Its amino acids are CASSLVGTSGTSRGEQYF.